Sequencing of this T cell receptor beta chain was carried out in a study of post-analysis software for immune sequencing data. Study-level background: Included courses were relapsing-remitting and secondary progressive multiple sclerosis; progressive-relapsing multiple sclerosis was also included.

After removal of 0 bases from V and 7 bases from J, the junction contained 9 bases not matched to a gene. CDR1 and CDR2 from the germline V gene are SEHNR and FQNEAQ (reference sequence). This CDR3 is built from 16 residues. Study observations and caveats: People with multiple sclerosis had a significantly lower normalized Chao1 diversity than controls did. Samples prepared in the same batch strongly co-clustered by F measure. About five TRBV segments, including TRBV5-6, TRBV5-1 and TRBV20-1, were more frequent in patients than controls.

This clonotype was found a few times. Its cognate antigen is unknown. Unique molecular identifiers tagged the TCR beta cDNA libraries. About 460,000 cDNA molecules were obtained from roughly 1.1 to 9.2 million T cells. TCRdb reprocessed the PCR reads with MiXCR, giving one entry per CDR3 protein. Of about 460,000 distinct CDR3 sequences listed, under 55% are singletons. The rearrangement uses TRBV7-9 and TRBJ2-7; 10 bases line up with TRBD2. The sequenced sample was blood. The sequence came from a girl between 10 and 17 years old with multiple sclerosis. The CDR3 DNA follows: TGTGCCAGCAGCTTAGCGCTAACACTAGCGGGGATAGAGCAGTACTTC. Translating it yields CASSLALTLAGIEQYF. Drawing the rest from reference TRBV7-9 and TRBJ2-7, the complete variable domain is DTGVSQNPRHKITKRGQNVTFRCDPISEHNRLYWYRQTLGQGPEFLTYFQNEAQLEKSRLLSDRFSAERPKGSFSTLEIQRTEQGDSAMYLCASSLALTLAGIEQYFGPGTRLTVT.